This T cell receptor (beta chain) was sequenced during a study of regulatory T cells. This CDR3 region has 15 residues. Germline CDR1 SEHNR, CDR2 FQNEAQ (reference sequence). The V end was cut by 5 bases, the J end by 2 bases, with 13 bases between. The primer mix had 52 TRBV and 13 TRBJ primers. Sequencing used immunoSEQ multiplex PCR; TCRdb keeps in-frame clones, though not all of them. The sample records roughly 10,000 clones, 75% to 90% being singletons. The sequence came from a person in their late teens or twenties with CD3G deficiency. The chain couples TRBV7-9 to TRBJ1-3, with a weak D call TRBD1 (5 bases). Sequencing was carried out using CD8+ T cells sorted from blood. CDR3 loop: CASSLGTHAGNTIYF. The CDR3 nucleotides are TGTGCCAGCAGCCTCGGGACGCACGCTGGAAACACCATATATTTT. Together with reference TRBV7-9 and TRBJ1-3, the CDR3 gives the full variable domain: DTGVSQNPRHKITKRGQNVTFRCDPISEHNRLYWYRQTLGQGPEFLTYFQNEAQLEKSRLLSDRFSAERPKGSFSTLEIQRTEQGDSAMYLCASSLGTHAGNTIYFGEGSWLTVV.